This T cell receptor beta chain was observed in a study of cytomegalovirus exposure and HLA in healthy donors (dated 2017 in TCRdb). As for the study more broadly: According to an earlier analysis of 587 of the donors, 150 million to 200 million T cells yielded over 100 million unique TCR beta sequences and about 300 Gb of sequence data. The study aimed to test whether signatures of past pathogen exposure could be identified by cataloging public T cell receptors. HLA typing included class I and class II loci at four-digit resolution. Because of strong linkage in the cohort, 5 or 6 DR-DQ haplotypes were treated as single units for association and clustering. Roughly 300 gigabases of sequencing data and some 85 million unique TCR sequences were included in an early release covering 550 to 650 HLA-typed donors. Among a few hundred genotyped donors of the cohort, an average of approximately 230,000 unique TCR beta nucleotide sequences were sequenced per donor, around 20% of them non-productive. The T cell repertoires of 666 subjects were profiled by immunosequencing and related to cytomegalovirus serostatus. Every repertoire in the discovery cohort had been generated on one and the same sequencing platform. Of the 300 to 500 genotyped donors, 81% were placed in the genetic ancestry cluster associated with self-reported Caucasian donors. To predict cytomegalovirus infection status, the study brought together high-throughput TCR immunosequencing, statistical association of individual TCRs with disease status, and machine learning. The number of donors typed differed by locus, with 629-630 for A, B, C, DRB1 and DQB1, more than 500 for DQA1, nearly 610 for DPA1, and 472 for DPB1. Rather than using new phenotypic data, the later analysis identified candidate immune exposures from TCR beta sequences and from how often those sequences occurred across donors. To study patterns of TCR occurrence, a later analysis re-analyzed previously published TCR beta repertoires from 666 donors and added high-resolution HLA genotyping. A separate validation cohort of 90 to 150 different subjects was used in addition to the 666-subject first cohort. An earlier analysis of more than 450 of the donors used high-throughput TCR beta sequencing to judge whether each TCR beta V gene segment behaved as functional or pseudogenic. Genome-wide SNP genotypes for about three fifths of the roughly 700 donors were used in a later genetic analysis, which treated that subset as a discovery cohort. Donor age, sex, ethnicity and CMV serostatus were collected together with the repertoire data.

The cohort consisted of 666 healthy bone marrow donors. At the time of sampling, every cohort member was nominally healthy, though immune exposures that went unrecorded were likely present. The donor tested CMV seronegative, placing the donor among the 350 or so seronegative members of the cohort. A peripheral blood sample was provided by each donor, and peripheral blood mononuclear cells were used for TCR beta sequencing. Genomic DNA was extracted from the blood cell samples with the Qiagen DNeasy Blood Extraction Kit. As encoded in the germline V gene, CDR1 is KGHSH while CDR2 is LQKENI. From the cysteine through the phenylalanine, the CDR3 covers 15 amino acids. Solely the CDR3 DNA is kept, with 45 bases framed from the first base. After removal of 3 bases from V and 5 bases from J, the junction retains 6 bases not matched to a gene. Library preparation employed the immunoSEQ multiplex PCR assay. For the multiplex PCR, a mixture combining 60 forward primers for TCR Vbeta segments and 13 reverse primers for TCR Jbeta segments was used. The CDR3 region of rearranged TCR beta genes was amplified from genomic DNA with a multiplex PCR assay. The Illumina HiSeq System was used to sequence the amplified TCR beta libraries as 87-base-pair reads. The source study handled its data this way. Across the 700 or so repertoires, a later analysis counted tens of millions of unique TCR beta chains, 9 million to 14 million of which were shared by at least two donors. To remove PCR and sequencing errors, raw reads were error-corrected and collapsed into unique sequences using a nearest-neighbor algorithm that merged closely related sequences. To assign V, D and J gene segments, CDR3 sequences were aligned to IMGT reference sequences. Each retained sequence needed at least a six-nucleotide match to both a V gene segment and a J gene segment. A rearrangement was called productive if the CDR3 had no stop codons and remained in frame with V and J, and every other rearrangement was called non-productive. CDR3 was defined according to IMGT convention as the region running from the second conserved V-encoded cysteine to the conserved J-encoded phenylalanine. Sequences without an unambiguous match to a single V gene segment were excluded from the earlier analysis of 587 of the donors. An earlier analysis of just under 600 of the donors called V segments functional above 56.7% productive rearrangements and segregating when the between-donor standard deviation exceeded 5%. A statistical classification framework was developed to diagnose cytomegalovirus status using the catalog of TCR beta chain sequences. A later analysis assigned V and J genes by comparing TCR nucleotide sequences with IMGT/GENE-DB human TR gene sequences. The TCRdist pipeline was used in a later analysis to assign CDR3 sequences and most-parsimonious VDJ recombination scenarios. In a later analysis, every TCR beta chain was defined by the combination of its CDR3 amino acid sequence and its V-gene family, and reads without a unique V-gene family were dropped. A later analysis removed 450 to 600 highly shared, low-generation-probability nucleotide sequences to deal with suspected cross-contamination and a sequencing artifact. A later analysis calculated a clonal expansion index for each public chain from normalized within-repertoire ranks of inferred template counts. Generation probabilities in a later analysis came from a VDJ recombination model fitted to out-of-frame rearrangements, and those results were checked against IGoR. A later analysis scored TCR-TCR, TCR-HLA and TCR-CMV co-occurrence with hypergeometric tests, applying a repertoire-size bias correction to TCR pairs. False discovery rates were estimated in a later analysis by permuting HLA or CMV assignments 20 times. In a later analysis, co-occurring TCRs were grouped using DBSCAN, and TCRdist sequence similarity was added for clustering within HLA-allele-positive subsets. Repertoires with fewer than 30,000 or more than 120,000 public chains, plus five repertoires with anomalous nucleotide sharing, were excluded from co-occurrence clustering. TCRdb took over this immuneACCESS table, retaining in-frame rearrangements with V and J assigned. Such tables are incomplete; in checked studies, under half of the missing clones stem from an unresolved V gene, and the remainder is unexplained. V, J and clone size derive from that table, while D and trimming were established from the DNA sequence. For this sample there are over 85,000 clones; over 60% appear just once. Approximately 1.2% of the sample lies in the top ten.

What the work shows at the level of the full study, not this receptor alone: A total of fewer than 200 TCR beta chains were listed by the study as associated with cytomegalovirus. Because HLA typing was unavailable for some donors at each locus, only the typed subset was used in association tests. In both the original and validation cohorts, the classifier was reported to diagnose cytomegalovirus status with high specificity and sensitivity. The 87-base-pair reads could not distinguish some IMGT-functional V segments, including TRBV6-2 and TRBV6-3, so those segments were excluded. Immune exposure information for the cohort was limited to CMV serostatus. When HLA alleles, especially DR and DQ, strongly co-occurred, attributing TCR associations to individual alleles was difficult. Some 16 rarely observed V segments, including chromosome 9 orphons, were excluded from the earlier analysis of a few hundred of the donors because counts were too low. In a later genetic analysis, fewer N-insertions in productive TCRs were reported among donors in an Asian-associated ancestry cluster than the approximately 670-donor mean. Only TCR beta chains were sequenced in this cohort, and the absence of alpha or paired-chain data limited detectable features. A later analysis reported that several top co-occurrence clusters appeared linked to parvovirus B19, influenza, CMV and Epstein-Barr virus. Broadly in line with IMGT annotations, most TCR beta V segments showed up in productive rearrangements about 90% or about 30% of the time in an earlier analysis of under 700 of the donors. Most TCR sequences were seen in very few donors, while some public TCRs were found in many individuals. Specific HLA alleles were associated with 18,000 or so TCR beta sequences at a false discovery rate of 0.05 in a later analysis. In a later analysis, HLA-associated TCR beta chains showed more clonal expansion and lower generation probabilities than non-associated chains that were equally common. An association between a missense DCLRE1C variant and V-gene and J-gene trimming of TCR beta chains was found in a later genetic analysis and replicated in an independent cohort. Correlated functional status among segregating V segments might be attributable to linkage disequilibrium, but an unknown experimental factor could not be ruled out. In vitro tests confirmed that a few of the cytomegalovirus-associated TCR beta chains recognize cytomegalovirus antigens. A further reported finding was that TCR beta sequences accurately predicted the HLA-A and HLA-B alleles for most subjects in the first cohort. In a later analysis, the rate of TCR association differed among HLA loci, with DRB1 alleles having the most associated TCRs and HLA-C alleles having the fewest. The authors suggested that the approach could potentially be extended to other disease states and immunological phenotypes. The sequencing pipeline was judged likely to have produced a cluster of highly shared sequence variants as a technical artifact. Sequencing depth was assumed to be roughly uniform across donors in the presence/absence analyses, though that assumption may not hold. A later analysis found that most CMV-associated TCR beta chains appeared HLA-restricted, with HLA associations seemingly driven largely by CMV exposure.

In the case of this clone: Its cognate antigen has yet to be identified. Per-nucleotide qualities are absent, and no much larger clonotype sits a single base away.

This sequence originates from a woman aged 30 to 39 in good health and CMV-seronegative. The chain employs TRBV18 and TRBJ2-1, and TRBD2 matches 8 of the central bases. The specimen sequenced was PBMCs. The encoded CDR3 is CASSPGGGTHNEQFF. The DNA sequence follows: TGTGCCAGCTCACCCGGCGGGGGGACTCACAATGAGCAGTTCTTC.